This T cell receptor (beta chain) was identified in a study of cytomegalovirus exposure and HLA in healthy donors. Whole-study findings and limits: According to a later analysis, donors in an Asian-associated ancestry cluster reportedly had fewer N-insertions than the 666-donor mean.

Primers: 60 Vbeta forward and 13 Jbeta reverse. Profiling relied on immunoSEQ multiplex PCR, and the TCRdb table lists in-frame clones only, not all of them. This listing includes 20,000 to 25,000 clones. V trimming: 0 bases; J trimming: 5 bases; junction bases outside the gene matches: 2. The CDR3 length is 13 residues. The germline CDR1 and CDR2 sequences are GTSNPN and SVGIG (reference sequence). Note on this clone: Its antigen is currently unknown.

This TCR was recovered from a man in his 60s in good health and CMV-seropositive. Sequencing used PBMCs. The chain joins TRBV30 to TRBJ2-5; 8 bases are shared with TRBD1. The CDR3 loop is CAWSVQGEETQYF. The CDR3 DNA follows: TGTGCCTGGAGTGTACAGGGGGAGGAGACCCAGTACTTC.